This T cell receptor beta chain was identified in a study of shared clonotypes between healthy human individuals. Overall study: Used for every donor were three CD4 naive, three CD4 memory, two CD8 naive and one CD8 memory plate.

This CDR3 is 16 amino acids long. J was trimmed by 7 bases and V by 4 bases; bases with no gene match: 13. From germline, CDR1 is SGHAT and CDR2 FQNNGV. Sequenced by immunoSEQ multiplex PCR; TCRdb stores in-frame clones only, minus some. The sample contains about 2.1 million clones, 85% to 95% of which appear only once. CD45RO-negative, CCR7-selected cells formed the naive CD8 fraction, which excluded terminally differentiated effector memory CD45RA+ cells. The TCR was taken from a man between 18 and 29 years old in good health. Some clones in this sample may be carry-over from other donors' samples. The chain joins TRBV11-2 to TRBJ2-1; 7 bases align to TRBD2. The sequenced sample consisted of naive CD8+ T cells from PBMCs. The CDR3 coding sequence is TGTGCCAGCAGCTGGGGGGGACCTACTGCGGGGAATGAGCAGTTCTTC. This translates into CASSWGGPTAGNEQFF. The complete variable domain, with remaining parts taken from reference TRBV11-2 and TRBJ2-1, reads EAGVAQSPRYKIIEKRQSVAFWCNPISGHATLYWYQQILGQGPKLLIQFQNNGVVDDSQLPKDRFSAERLKGVDSTLKIQPAKLEDSAVYLCASSWGGPTAGNEQFFGPGTRLTVL.